One and the same sample provided the 2 T cell receptor beta chains below, sequenced in a study of blood T cell repertoires in COVID-19. The repertoire was sequenced with immunoSEQ multiplex PCR; TCRdb's copy has only in-frame clones and lacks some. The table has 140,000 to 150,000 clones, 86% seen once. Input material: PBMCs or T cells enriched from blood (not recorded which). The receptor set was obtained from a man aged 50 to 60 who had recovered from COVID-19.

This chain links TRBV12-3 or TRBV12-4 with TRBJ1-2, with TRBD1 matching over 7 bases. The V segment lost 6 bases and the J segment 4 bases; nucleotides outside the gene matches: 2. The CDR3 totals 12 residues. CDR3 coding DNA: TGTGCCAGCAGCCCAGGGGGCTATGGCTACACCTTC. This codes for CASSPGGYGYTF.

The rearrangement links TRBV7-2 to TRBJ2-3; 10 positions match TRBD2. This CDR3 has 16 residues. Germline CDR1 SGHTA, CDR2 FQGNSA. V lost 1 base to trimming and J lost 4 bases; unmatched junction nucleotides: 5. The CDR3 DNA reads TGTGCCAGCAGCTTAGACAGCGGGAGGGCCGCAGATACGCAGTATTTT. Encoded protein: CASSLDSGRAADTQYF.